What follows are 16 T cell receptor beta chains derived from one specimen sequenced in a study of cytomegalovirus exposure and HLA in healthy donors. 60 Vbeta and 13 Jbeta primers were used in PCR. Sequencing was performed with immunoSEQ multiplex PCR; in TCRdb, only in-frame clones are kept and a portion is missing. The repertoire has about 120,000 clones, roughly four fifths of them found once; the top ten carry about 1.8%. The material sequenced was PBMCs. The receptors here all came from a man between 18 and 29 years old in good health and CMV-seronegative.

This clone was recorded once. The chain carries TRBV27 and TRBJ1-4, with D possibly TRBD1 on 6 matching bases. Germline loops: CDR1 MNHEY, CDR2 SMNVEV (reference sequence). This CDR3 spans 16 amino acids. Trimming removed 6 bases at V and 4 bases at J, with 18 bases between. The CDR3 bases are TGTGCCAGCAGCCAATGGACAGTGGGCTATAATGAAAAACTGTTTTTT. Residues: CASSQWTVGYNEKLFF.

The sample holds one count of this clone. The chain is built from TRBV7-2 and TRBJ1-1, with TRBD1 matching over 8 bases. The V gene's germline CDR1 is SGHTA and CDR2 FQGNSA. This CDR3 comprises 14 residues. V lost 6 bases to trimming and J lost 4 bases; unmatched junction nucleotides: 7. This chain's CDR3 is CASRKDRVSTEAFF. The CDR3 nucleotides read TGTGCCAGCAGGAAGGACAGGGTCTCCACTGAAGCTTTCTTT.

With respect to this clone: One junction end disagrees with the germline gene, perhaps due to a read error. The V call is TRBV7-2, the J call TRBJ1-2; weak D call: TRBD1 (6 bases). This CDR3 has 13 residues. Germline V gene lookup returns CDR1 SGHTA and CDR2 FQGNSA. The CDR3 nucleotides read TGTGCCAGCAGCTTAGCGCAGGGGATTTTGGAGTACTTC. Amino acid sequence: CASSLAQGILEYF.

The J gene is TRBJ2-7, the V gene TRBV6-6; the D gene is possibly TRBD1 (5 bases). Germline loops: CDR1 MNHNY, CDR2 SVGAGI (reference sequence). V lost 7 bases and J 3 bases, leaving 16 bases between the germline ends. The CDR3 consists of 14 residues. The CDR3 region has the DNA TGTGCCAGCACCTTAGCAGGGTCAGGCTACGAGCAGTACTTC. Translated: CASTLAGSGYEQYF.

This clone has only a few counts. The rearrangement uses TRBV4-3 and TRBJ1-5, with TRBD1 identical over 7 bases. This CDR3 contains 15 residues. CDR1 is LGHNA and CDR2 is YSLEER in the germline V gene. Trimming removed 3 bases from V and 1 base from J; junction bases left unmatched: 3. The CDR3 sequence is CASSQVQGSNQPQHF. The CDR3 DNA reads TGCGCCAGCAGCCAGGTACAGGGGAGCAATCAGCCCCAGCATTTT.

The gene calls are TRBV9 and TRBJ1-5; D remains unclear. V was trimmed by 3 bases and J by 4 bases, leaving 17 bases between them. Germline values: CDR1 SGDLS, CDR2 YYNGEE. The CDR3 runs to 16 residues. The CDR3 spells CASSGGPGVGNQPQHF. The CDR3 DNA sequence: TGTGCCAGCAGCGGTGGTCCAGGTGTTGGTAATCAGCCCCAGCATTTT. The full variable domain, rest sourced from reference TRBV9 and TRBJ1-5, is DSGVTQTPKHLITATGQRVTLRCSPRSGDLSVYWYQQSLDQGLQFLIQYYNGEERAKGNILERFSAQQFPDLHSELNLSSLELGDSALYFCASSGGPGVGNQPQHFGDGTRLSIL.

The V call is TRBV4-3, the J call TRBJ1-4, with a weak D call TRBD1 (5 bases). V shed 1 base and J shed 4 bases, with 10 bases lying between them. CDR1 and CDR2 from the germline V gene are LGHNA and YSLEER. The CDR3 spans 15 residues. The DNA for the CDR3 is TGCGCCAGCAGCCAAGGCGGGACGGATAATGAAAAACTGTTTTTT. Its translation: CASSQGGTDNEKLFF.

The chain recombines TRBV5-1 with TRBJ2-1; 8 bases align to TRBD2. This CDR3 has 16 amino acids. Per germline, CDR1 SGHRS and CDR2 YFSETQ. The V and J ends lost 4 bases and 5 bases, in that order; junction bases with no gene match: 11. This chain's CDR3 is CASSTQAGEINNEQFF. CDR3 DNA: TGCGCCAGCAGCACCCAAGCGGGGGAAATTAACAATGAGCAGTTCTTC.

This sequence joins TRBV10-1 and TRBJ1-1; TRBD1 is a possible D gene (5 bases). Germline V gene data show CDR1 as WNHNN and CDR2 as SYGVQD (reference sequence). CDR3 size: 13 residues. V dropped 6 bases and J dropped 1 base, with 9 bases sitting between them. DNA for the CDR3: TGCGCCAGCAGCCCTACAGGGAACACTGAAGCTTTCTTT. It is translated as CASSPTGNTEAFF.

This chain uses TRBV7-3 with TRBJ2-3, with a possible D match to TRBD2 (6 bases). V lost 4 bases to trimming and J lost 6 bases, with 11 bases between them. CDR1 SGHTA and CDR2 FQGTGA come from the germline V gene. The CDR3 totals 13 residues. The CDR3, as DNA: TGTGCCAGCAGCTCGGGACTCCAGGATACGCAGTATTTT. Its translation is CASSSGLQDTQYF.

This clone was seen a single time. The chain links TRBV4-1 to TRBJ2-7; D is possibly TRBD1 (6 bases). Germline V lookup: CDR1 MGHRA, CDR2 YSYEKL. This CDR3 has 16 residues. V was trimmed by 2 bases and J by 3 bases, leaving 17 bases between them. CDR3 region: CASSQLSGGRNYEQYF. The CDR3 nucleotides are TGCGCCAGCAGCCAACTGTCTGGGGGCAGGAACTACGAGCAGTACTTC.

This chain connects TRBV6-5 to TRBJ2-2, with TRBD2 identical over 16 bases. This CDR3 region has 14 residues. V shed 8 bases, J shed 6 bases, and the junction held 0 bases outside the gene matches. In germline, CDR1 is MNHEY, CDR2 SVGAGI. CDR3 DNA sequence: TGTGCCAGCGGGACTAGCGGGGGGGCCGGGGAGCTGTTTTTT. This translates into CASGTSGGAGELFF.

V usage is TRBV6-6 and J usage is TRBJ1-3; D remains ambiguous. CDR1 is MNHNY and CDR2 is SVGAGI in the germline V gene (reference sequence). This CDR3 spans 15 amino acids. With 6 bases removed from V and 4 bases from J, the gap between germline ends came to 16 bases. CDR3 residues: CASRSKEWSGNTIYF. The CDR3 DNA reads TGTGCCAGCAGGTCTAAGGAGTGGAGCGGAAACACCATATATTTT.

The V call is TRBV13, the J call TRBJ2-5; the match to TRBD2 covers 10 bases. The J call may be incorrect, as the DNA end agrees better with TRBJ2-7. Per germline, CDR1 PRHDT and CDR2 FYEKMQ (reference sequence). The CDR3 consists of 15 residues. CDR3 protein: CASSSGLASSYEQYF. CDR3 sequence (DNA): TGTGCCAGCAGCTCGGGACTAGCGTCCTCCTACGAGCAGTACTTC.

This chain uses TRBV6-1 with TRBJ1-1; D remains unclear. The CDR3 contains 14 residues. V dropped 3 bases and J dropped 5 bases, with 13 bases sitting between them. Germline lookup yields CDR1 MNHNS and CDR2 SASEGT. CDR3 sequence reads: CASSDAGLATEAFF. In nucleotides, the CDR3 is TGTGCCAGCAGTGATGCAGGATTAGCGACTGAAGCTTTCTTT.

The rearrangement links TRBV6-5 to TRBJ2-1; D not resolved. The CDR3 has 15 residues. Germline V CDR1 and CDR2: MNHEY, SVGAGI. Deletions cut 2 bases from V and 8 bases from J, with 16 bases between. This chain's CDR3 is CASSYAVRIKDEQFF. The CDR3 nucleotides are TGTGCCAGCAGTTACGCGGTAAGAATTAAGGATGAGCAGTTCTTC.